This T cell receptor beta chain was captured in a study of blood T cell repertoires in COVID-19. In the study overall: Both acute and convalescent COVID-19 samples were obtained from the United States, Italy and Spain. T cells, B-cell-depleted T cells, or PBMCs supplied cDNA or gDNA.

Per the original data handling: Reference gene primer amplification in the assay estimated nucleated cell counts. Assay: immunoSEQ multiplex PCR; the TCRdb copy retains only in-frame clones and omits some. V and J calls plus clone size are reproduced from that table; the DNA served to infer D and trimming. The sample lists fewer than 90,000 clones, 70% to 90% seen once, with 7.3% in the top ten. The CDR3 totals 19 residues. Looked up from germline, CDR1 is LGHNA and CDR2 is YSLEER. V lost 0 bases and J lost 5; bases outside the gene matches: 14. The sequenced sample consisted of peripheral blood. The receptor was derived from a man between 65 and 85 years old with acute or convalescent COVID-19. The chain has TRBV4-3 and TRBJ2-5; 11 bases match TRBD2. The CDR3 here is CASSQDVSIAGGPGETQYF. The CDR3 coding sequence is TGCGCCAGCAGCCAAGATGTCAGTATAGCGGGGGGGCCGGGGGAGACCCAGTACTTC.